This TCR beta chain was sequenced for a study of T cell responses to AZD1222 COVID-19 vaccine. The protocol was immunoSEQ multiplex PCR, while the TCRdb copy is restricted to in-frame clones and leaves out a portion. The data contain approximately 80,000 clones, 75% to 85% of them singletons. Sequenced material: peripheral blood, taken on day 0 of AZD1222 vaccination. This clonotype was obtained from an adult in good health.

The CDR3 bases are TGTGCCAGCAGCCACAGAGCAACTAATGAAAAACTGTTTTTT. Amino acid sequence: CASSHRATNEKLFF. The chain links TRBV11-2 to TRBJ1-4; D call uncertain. The germline CDR1 and CDR2 sequences are SGHAT and FQNNGV. This CDR3 region has 14 residues. V was shortened by 5 bases and J by 0 bases, with 7 bases between the two germline ends.